These 29 T cell receptor beta chains originate from one sample sequenced in a study of monozygotic twins with cystic fibrosis. TCRdb's copy holds only in-frame clones and misses some; the assay was immunoSEQ multiplex PCR. The sample yields about 32,000 clones, just over 95% seen once. The sequenced material came from blood. The receptors come from a girl aged 2-10 years with cystic fibrosis.

CDR3 amino acids: CASSLSVGVGTEAFF. In nucleotides, the CDR3 is TGTGCCAGCAGTCTAAGTGTCGGCGTCGGCACTGAAGCTTTCTTT. The chain combines TRBV7-9 with TRBJ1-1; D is unclear. CDR3 length: 15 amino acids. Per germline, CDR1 SEHNR and CDR2 FQNEAQ (reference sequence). V shed 6 bases and J shed 4 bases, with 18 bases lying between them. The variable domain in full, completed from reference TRBV7-9 and TRBJ1-1, reads DTGVSQNPRHKITKRGQNVTFRCDPISEHNRLYWYRQTLGQGPEFLTYFQNEAQLEKSRLLSDRFSAERPKGSFSTLEIQRTEQGDSAMYLCASSLSVGVGTEAFFGQGTRLTVV.

V gene TRBV18 combines with J gene TRBJ2-2; the match to TRBD1 covers 7 bases. CDR1 is KGHSH and CDR2 is LQKENI in the germline V gene. The ends lost 2 bases at V and 4 bases at J; junction bases unmatched: 7. The CDR3 loop spans 16 amino acids. CDR3 amino acids: CASSPGTDMGTGELFF. CDR3 sequence (DNA): TGTGCCAGCTCACCAGGGACAGATATGGGCACCGGGGAGCTGTTTTTT.

The rearrangement joins TRBV6-5 to TRBJ2-1; 13 nucleotides line up with TRBD2. The V gene end was trimmed by 2 bases and the J gene end by 9 bases; junction bases not matched to a gene: 4. Germline lookup yields CDR1 MNHEY and CDR2 SVGAGI. This CDR3 comprises 15 residues. DNA for the CDR3: TGTGCCAGCAGTTACACTAGCGGGAGGGCCGGTGAGCAGTTCTTC. Residues: CASSYTSGRAGEQFF.

In this sample, this clone turned up once. The chain combines TRBV5-1 with TRBJ1-1, with 7 bases identical to TRBD1. The germline CDR1 and CDR2 sequences are SGHRS and YFSETQ. This CDR3 is 14 amino acids long. J lost 1 base, V lost 4 bases, and 4 bases had no gene match. The CDR3 loop reads CASSGGTENTEAFF. CDR3 nucleotide sequence: TGCGCCAGCAGCGGGGGGACAGAGAACACTGAAGCTTTCTTT.

V and J are TRBV5-6 and TRBJ2-7; 7 bases agree with TRBD1. CDR1 is SGHDT and CDR2 is YYEEEE in the germline V gene. CDR3 length: 16 amino acids. The ends lost 5 bases at V and 2 bases at J; junction bases unmatched: 13. CDR3 nucleotides: TGTGCCAGCAGTGCCAGGGGACAGAGACTGACCTACGAGCAGTACTTC. Residues: CASSARGQRLTYEQYF.

The chain recombines TRBV28 with TRBJ1-3; the D is unclear. The J call may not be correct, given that the DNA end is closer to TRBJ2-3. CDR1 is MDHEN and CDR2 is SYDVKM in the germline V gene. The CDR3 has 12 residues. CDR3 DNA sequence: TGTGCCAGCAGTTCCCTTCGAAGGAAGCAGTATTTT. It yields the protein CASSSLRRKQYF.

The rearrangement joins TRBV11-2 to TRBJ1-5; D gene uncertain. From germline, CDR1 is SGHAT and CDR2 FQNNGV. There are 16 residues in the CDR3. V dropped 3 bases and J dropped 7 bases, with 19 bases sitting between them. The CDR3 nucleotides read TGTGCCAGCAGCTTGTCCATTTCCAGTGGTTCGCAGCCCCAGCATTTT. Translated, it gives CASSLSISSGSQPQHF.

This clone was seen more than once but under ten times. The V and J genes are TRBV19 and TRBJ1-2; TRBD1 agrees at 7 bases. The germline V gene encodes CDR1 LNHDA and CDR2 SQIVND (reference sequence). This CDR3 has 14 residues. V lost 5 bases, J lost 3 bases, and 6 bases stayed unmatched. The CDR3 loop reads CASSPGQDHYGYTF. CDR3 coding DNA: TGTGCCAGTAGTCCTGGACAGGACCACTATGGCTACACCTTC.

The rearrangement links TRBV7-9 to TRBJ2-1, with a weak D call TRBD2 (6 bases). The CDR3 runs 15 residues. Looked up from germline, CDR1 is SEHNR and CDR2 is FQNEAQ (reference sequence). Trimming cost V 2 bases and J 9 bases, with 17 bases left between them. The CDR3 DNA sequence: TGTGCCAGCAGCTTATGGCCCGGACTACGGATTGAGCAGTTCTTC. Protein product: CASSLWPGLRIEQFF.

The V gene is TRBV15, the J gene TRBJ1-2; D is unclear. The CDR3 is 13 amino acids. Germline-derived CDR1 and CDR2 are LNHNV and YYDKDF (reference sequence). Trimming took 3 bases from V and 2 from J, leaving 7 bases between them. CDR3 sequence reads: CATSREFNYGYTF. CDR3 DNA: TGTGCCACCAGCAGGGAGTTCAACTATGGCTACACCTTC.

V usage is TRBV2 and J usage is TRBJ1-1; 9 positions agree with TRBD1. Germline V lookup: CDR1 SNHLY, CDR2 FYNNEI. The CDR3 has 14 residues. Unmatched junction bases numbered 8, after V lost 6 bases and J lost 6 bases. The CDR3 spells CASSVGQGGAEAFF. The CDR3 DNA follows: TGTGCCAGCAGCGTGGGACAGGGAGGGGCTGAAGCTTTCTTT.

This sequence joins TRBV7-3 and TRBJ1-1; unclear D gene. V was clipped by 0 bases and J by 0 bases, with 5 bases between them. The CDR3 length is 14 residues. Germline CDR1 reads SGHTA; CDR2 reads FQGTGA. This CDR3 is CASSLTPMNTEAFF. CDR3 nucleotides: TGTGCCAGCAGCTTAACTCCAATGAACACTGAAGCTTTCTTT.

J is TRBJ2-1 and V is TRBV5-1; 8 bases are shared with TRBD2. V shed 0 bases and J 3 bases; nucleotides not matched to a gene: 5. Germline CDR1 reads SGHRS; CDR2 reads YFSETQ. The CDR3 extends over 16 amino acids. In nucleotides, the CDR3 is TGCGCCAGCAGCTTGGGGAGTAGCGGGATCTACAATGAGCAGTTCTTC. Translated: CASSLGSSGIYNEQFF.

This rearrangement joins TRBV15 to TRBJ1-1; D gene unclear. From germline, CDR1 is LNHNV and CDR2 YYDKDF (reference sequence). The CDR3 totals 14 residues. V was trimmed by 3 bases and J by 4 bases, leaving 12 bases between them. The CDR3 nucleotides read TGTGCCACCAGCAGGCCCTTCGGTGGCACTGAAGCTTTCTTT. The encoded protein is CATSRPFGGTEAFF.

This CDR3 is CAISETGGETQYF. The CDR3 coding sequence is TGTGCCATCAGTGAGACAGGGGGAGAGACCCAGTACTTC. The V and J genes are TRBV10-3 and TRBJ2-5; 8 bases fit TRBD1. Per the germline V gene, CDR1 is ENHRY and CDR2 is SYGVKD. The CDR3 extends over 13 amino acids. V trimming: 2 bases; J trimming: 4 bases; junction bases outside the gene matches: 0.

J is TRBJ2-1 and V is TRBV19; D is possibly TRBD2 (5 bases). V dropped 4 bases and J dropped 10 bases, with 8 bases sitting between them. Germline V lookup: CDR1 LNHDA, CDR2 SQIVND (reference sequence). The CDR3 covers 11 residues. CDR3 protein: CASSREREQFF. The CDR3 DNA sequence: TGTGCCAGTAGTAGGGAGCGGGAGCAGTTCTTC. Full variable domain (rest looked up from reference TRBV19 and TRBJ2-1): DGGITQSPKYLFRKEGQNVTLSCEQNLNHDAMYWYRQDPGQGLRLIYYSQIVNDFQKGDIAEGYSVSREKKESFPLTVTSAQKNPTAFYLCASSREREQFFGPGTRLTVL.

This sequence joins TRBV19 and TRBJ1-1, with D tentatively TRBD1 (6 bases). Trimming took off 3 bases at V and 5 bases at J, with 16 bases between the two ends. This CDR3 has 15 residues. In germline, CDR1 is LNHDA, CDR2 SQIVND (reference sequence). The CDR3 coding sequence is TGTGCCAGTAGTATTGAAGGGGGTTGGGGAACTGAAGCTTTCTTT. Protein product: CASSIEGGWGTEAFF.

The V and J genes are TRBV19 and TRBJ2-6; D tentatively reads TRBD1 or TRBD2 (5 bases each). CDR3 length: 17 amino acids. V shed 5 bases and J shed 0 bases, with 14 bases lying between them. Germline CDR1 LNHDA, CDR2 SQIVND (reference sequence). CDR3: CASSLRDLSSGANVLTF. The CDR3 DNA reads TGTGCCAGTAGTCTCAGGGACCTTAGCTCTGGGGCCAACGTCCTGACTTTC.

This chain uses TRBV6-5 with TRBJ1-1; perhaps TRBD1 as D (5 bases). CDR1 MNHEY and CDR2 SVGAGI come from the germline V gene. This CDR3 is 14 amino acids long. V gave up 10 bases and J gave up 0 bases, with 15 bases separating them. CDR3 DNA: TGTGCCACCAATCGACAGCGGATGAACACTGAAGCTTTCTTT. This translates into CATNRQRMNTEAFF.

The chain is built from TRBV11-3 and TRBJ1-1; D remains ambiguous. This CDR3 region has 13 residues. From germline, CDR1 is SGHNT and CDR2 YENEEA. V dropped 2 bases and J dropped 1 base, with 5 bases sitting between them. The CDR3 nucleotides read TGTGCCAGCAGCTTACACACGAACACTGAAGCTTTCTTT. Its protein product is CASSLHTNTEAFF.

This clone has a single count. The rearrangement joins TRBV5-4 to TRBJ2-7; the match to TRBD2 covers 9 bases. J lost 3 bases, V lost 3 bases, and 7 bases had no gene match. Germline values: CDR1 SGHNT, CDR2 YYREEE (reference sequence). This CDR3 region has 15 residues. In DNA form, the CDR3 reads TGTGCCAGCAGCTCCGGTAGCGGGAGCGGCTACGAGCAGTACTTC. Translated, it gives CASSSGSGSGYEQYF. Drawing the rest from reference TRBV5-4 and TRBJ2-7, the complete variable domain is ETGVTQSPTHLIKTRGQQVTLRCSSQSGHNTVSWYQQALGQGPQFIFQYYREEENGRGNFPPRFSGLQFPNYSSELNVNALELDDSALYLCASSSGSGSGYEQYFGPGTRLTVT.

The chain couples TRBV6-5 to TRBJ2-7; 9 bases fit TRBD2. V shed 0 bases, J shed 3 bases, and the junction held 3 bases outside the gene matches. This CDR3 region has 15 residues. CDR1 is MNHEY and CDR2 is SVGAGI in the germline V gene. CDR3 sequence: CASSYSLAGSYEQYF. In nucleotides, the CDR3 is TGTGCCAGCAGTTACTCGCTAGCGGGGAGCTACGAGCAGTACTTC.

The chain recombines TRBV9 with TRBJ1-2; D perhaps matches TRBD1 (5 bases). Trimming pared 4 bases from V and 7 bases from J, leaving 14 bases between. Germline CDR1 and CDR2: SGDLS and YYNGEE. The CDR3 has 13 amino acids. The CDR3: CASSRRGAGGYTF. The DNA of the CDR3 is TGTGCCAGCAGCCGGCGAGGGGCAGGTGGCTACACCTTC. The whole variable domain, remainder taken from reference TRBV9 and TRBJ1-2, is DSGVTQTPKHLITATGQRVTLRCSPRSGDLSVYWYQQSLDQGLQFLIQYYNGEERAKGNILERFSAQQFPDLHSELNLSSLELGDSALYFCASSRRGAGGYTFGSGTRLTVV.

This clone appeared a single time. This sequence joins TRBV5-1 and TRBJ2-7; 10 positions agree with TRBD1. The junction had 2 bases not matched to a gene; V was cut back by 2 bases and J by 0 bases. The length of the CDR3 is 15 residues. Germline V lookup: CDR1 SGHRS, CDR2 YFSETQ. The CDR3 DNA is TGCGCCAGCAGCTTCAGACAGGGGGCCTCCTACGAGCAGTACTTC. This translates into CASSFRQGASYEQYF.

CDR3 in DNA: TGTGCCAGCAGGGCAGGGTCAGCCTACGAGCAGTACTTC. Amino acid sequence: CASRAGSAYEQYF. The V gene is TRBV27, the J gene TRBJ2-7; the D gene is possibly TRBD1 (5 bases). CDR3 length: 13 residues. The V gene's germline CDR1 is MNHEY and CDR2 SMNVEV (reference sequence). Deletions cut 6 bases from V and 2 bases from J, with 11 bases between.

This chain connects TRBV20-1 to TRBJ1-2; tentative D call: TRBD1 (5 bases). Germline CDR1 is DFQATT and CDR2 is SNEGSKA (reference sequence). The V end lost 2 bases, the J end lost 5 bases, and 6 bases lay between the germline ends. This CDR3 has 11 amino acids. Written as DNA, the CDR3 is TGCAGTGCTAGACAGGGTTATGGCTACACCTTC. Translation: CSARQGYGYTF.

This chain uses TRBV7-9 with TRBJ1-4; 8 nucleotides agree with TRBD1. CDR1 is SEHNR, CDR2 FQNEAQ, per germline (reference sequence). V gave up 1 base and J gave up 7 bases; unmatched junction bases: 5. CDR3 length: 15 amino acids. In nucleotides, the CDR3 is TGTGCCAGCAGCTTAGATGGGGGGACAGGTGAAAAACTGTTTTTT. Its protein is CASSLDGGTGEKLFF.

The chain recombines TRBV27 with TRBJ2-1; 7 positions match TRBD1. Germline assignment: CDR1 MNHEY and CDR2 SMNVEV (reference sequence). CDR3 length equals 15 residues. The J segment lost 6 bases and the V segment lost 2 bases, leaving 7 bases of the junction unmatched. Here the CDR3 reads CASSLTQGDRNEQFF. The CDR3 DNA follows: TGTGCCAGCAGTTTAACGCAGGGGGATCGCAATGAGCAGTTCTTC.

V usage is TRBV28 and J usage is TRBJ2-7, with a weak D call TRBD2 (5 bases). The CDR3 runs 12 residues. CDR1 is MDHEN, CDR2 SYDVKM, per germline. V lost 6 bases, J lost 0 bases, and 6 bases lay in between. The CDR3 loop is CASRRDSYEQYF. As DNA, the CDR3 is TGTGCCAGCAGACGGGACTCCTACGAGCAGTACTTC.